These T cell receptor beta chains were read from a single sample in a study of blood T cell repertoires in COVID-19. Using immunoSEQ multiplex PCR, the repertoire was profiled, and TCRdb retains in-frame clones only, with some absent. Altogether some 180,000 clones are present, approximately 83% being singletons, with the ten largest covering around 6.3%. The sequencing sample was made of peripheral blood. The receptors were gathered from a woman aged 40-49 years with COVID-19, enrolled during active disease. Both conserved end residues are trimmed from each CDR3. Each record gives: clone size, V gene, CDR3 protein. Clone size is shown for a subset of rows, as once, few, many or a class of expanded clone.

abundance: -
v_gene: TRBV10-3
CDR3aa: AISGDTEAF

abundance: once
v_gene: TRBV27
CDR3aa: ASSSHPLDSSYGYT

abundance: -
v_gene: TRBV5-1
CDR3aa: ASSLVGGASEQF

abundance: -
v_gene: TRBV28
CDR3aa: ASSLSPSGDPNTGELF

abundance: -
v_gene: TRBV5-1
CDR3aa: ASSLDERTNEKLF

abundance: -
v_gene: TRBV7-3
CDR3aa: ASTYRGSLADTQY

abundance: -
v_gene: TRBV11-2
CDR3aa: ASSLGQGVWNEQY

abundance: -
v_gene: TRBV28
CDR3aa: ASSDTRGQLNTEAF

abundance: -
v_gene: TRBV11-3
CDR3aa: ASKGGGAHNEQF

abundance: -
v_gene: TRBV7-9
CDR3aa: ASSHGRESNQPQH

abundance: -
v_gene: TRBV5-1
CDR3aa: ASSWAPRAQPQH

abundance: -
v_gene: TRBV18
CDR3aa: ASSPRTGWNTEAF

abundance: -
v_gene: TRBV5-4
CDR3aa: ASSGLAGSEQY

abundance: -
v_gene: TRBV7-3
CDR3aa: ASSLIWGEGYNEQF

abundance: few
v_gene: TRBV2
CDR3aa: ASSEVAGTEAF

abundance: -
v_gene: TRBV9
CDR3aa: ASSPSGGSGANVLT

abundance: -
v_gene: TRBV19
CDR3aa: ASTRPAYGYT

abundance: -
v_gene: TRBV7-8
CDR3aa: ASSWGGLYNEQF

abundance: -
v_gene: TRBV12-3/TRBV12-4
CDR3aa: ASSTRQLRRST

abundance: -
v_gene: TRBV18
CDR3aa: ASSPWGQVRDEQY

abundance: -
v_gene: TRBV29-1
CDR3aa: SAQTGALEKLF

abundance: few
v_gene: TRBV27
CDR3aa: ASAVLAVDTGELF

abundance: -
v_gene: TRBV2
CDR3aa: ASIQGSTDTQY

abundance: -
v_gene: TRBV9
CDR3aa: ASTRTSGSYEQY

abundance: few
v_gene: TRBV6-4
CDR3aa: ASSVTGGKADTQY

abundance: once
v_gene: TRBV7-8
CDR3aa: ASSLAGQGDYGYT

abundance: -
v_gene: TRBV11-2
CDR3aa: ASSLGGGNYGYT

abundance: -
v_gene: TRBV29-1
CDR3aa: SVGGSFQSEQY

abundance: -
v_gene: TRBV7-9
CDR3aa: ASSLLTPGSYEQY

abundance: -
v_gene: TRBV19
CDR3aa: ASSTREHQPQH

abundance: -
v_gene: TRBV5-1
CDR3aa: ASSDRGSYGYT

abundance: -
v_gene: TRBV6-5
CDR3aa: ASSYRGTGISEAF

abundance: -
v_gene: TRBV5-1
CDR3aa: ASWEGSVANEKLF

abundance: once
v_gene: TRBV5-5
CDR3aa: ASSKPPGPTNYGYT

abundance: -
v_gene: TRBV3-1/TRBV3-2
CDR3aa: ASSQDGTGLENSPLH

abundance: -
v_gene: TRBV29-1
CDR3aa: SAGLAGGVEQF

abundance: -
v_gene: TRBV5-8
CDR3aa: ASSLMRLAAAQY

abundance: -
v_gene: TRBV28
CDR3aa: ASSFLGGAPQETQY

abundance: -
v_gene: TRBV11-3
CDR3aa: ASSWTEDSPLH

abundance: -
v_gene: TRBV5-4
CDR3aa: ASRSGGESNEKLF

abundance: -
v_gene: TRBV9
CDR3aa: ASSGGTSGSTYNEQF

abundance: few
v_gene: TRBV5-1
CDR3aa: ASSWGQGSNGYT

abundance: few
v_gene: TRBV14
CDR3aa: ASSNLIYGGEAF

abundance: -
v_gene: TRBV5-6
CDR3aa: ASSLGTARDTQY

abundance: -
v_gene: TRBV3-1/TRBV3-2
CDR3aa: ASSPRLAGGASGPNTGELF

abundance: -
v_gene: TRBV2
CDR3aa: ASRVGGNTEAF

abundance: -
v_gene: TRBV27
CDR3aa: ASTPRDRRLSTDTQY

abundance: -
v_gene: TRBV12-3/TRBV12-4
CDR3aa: ASSQTRDTQY

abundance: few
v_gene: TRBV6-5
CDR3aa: ASSSTAMNTEAF

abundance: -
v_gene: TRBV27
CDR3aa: ASSSDSLNQPQH

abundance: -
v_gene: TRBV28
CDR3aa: ASNQGGNSPLH

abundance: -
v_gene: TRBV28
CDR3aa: ASSVRETQPQH

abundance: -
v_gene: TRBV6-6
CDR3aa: ASDGQASGNTIY

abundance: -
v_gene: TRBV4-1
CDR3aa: ASSQVNVGPFYEQY

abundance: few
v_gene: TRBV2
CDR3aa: ASSNEARNTDTQY

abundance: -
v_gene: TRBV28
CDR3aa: ASTPGGLPYEQY

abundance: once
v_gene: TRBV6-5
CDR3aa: ASSYGPSRQGETQY